One and the same sample provided the 14 T cell receptor beta chains below, sequenced in a study of T-cell reconstitution after alpha-beta-depleted transplantation in children. TCRbeta library preparation incorporated unique molecular identifiers. TCRdb reprocessed the PCR reads via MiXCR and lists one record per CDR3 protein. The sample includes 700,000 to 950,000 distinct CDR3 sequences, 15% to 20% of them seen just once. The sequencing used PBMCs, mostly from graft donor cells, collected 360 days after TCRalphabeta/CD19-depleted stem cell transplant. These receptors were taken from a male patient between 10 and 17 years old who had a stem cell transplant for acute lymphoblastic leukemia, so the T cells may come from the graft donor.

This clonotype occurred many times. The rearrangement joins TRBV12-3 or TRBV12-4 to TRBJ1-1, with 10 bases identical to TRBD1. There are 16 residues in the CDR3. Unmatched junction bases numbered 5, after V lost 0 bases and J lost 4 bases. The CDR3 coding sequence is TGTGCCAGCAGTTTAGCCCACGGACAGGGGGGCACTGAAGCTTTCTTT. Protein: CASSLAHGQGGTEAFF.

This clonotype was recorded at least ten times. V and J are TRBV29-1 and TRBJ2-5; TRBD1 agrees at 7 bases. Germline trimming cut 4 bases from V and 1 base from J; bases unmatched to any gene: 9. The germline V gene encodes CDR1 SQVTM and CDR2 ANQGSEA. The CDR3 contains 15 residues. The DNA for the CDR3 is TGCAGCGTTGCGTTCTCCGCAGGGGGCCAAGAGACCCAGTACTTC. This sequence encodes CSVAFSAGGQETQYF.

The V gene is TRBV4-1, the J gene TRBJ1-5; D perhaps matches TRBD1 (5 bases). CDR1 is MGHRA and CDR2 is YSYEKL in the germline V gene. Trimming removed 1 base at V and 2 bases at J, with 12 bases between. CDR3 size: 16 residues. The DNA for the CDR3 is TGCGCCAGCAGCCAAGGAACGACAGTGGGCAATCAGCCCCAGCATTTT. Translation: CASSQGTTVGNQPQHF.

This clonotype turned up a few times. The gene calls are TRBV20-1 and TRBJ2-7, with TRBD2 identical over 9 bases. CDR1 and CDR2 from the germline V gene are DFQATT and SNEGSKA (reference sequence). The CDR3 consists of 13 residues. Trimming at V came to 3 bases and at J to 10 bases, leaving 10 bases not matched to a gene. Here the CDR3 DNA reads TGCAGTGCTAGTGTCCCCGCAGCGGGAGGACAGTACTTC. It translates to CSASVPAAGGQYF.

At least ten counts were recorded for this clonotype. The chain combines TRBV25-1 with TRBJ2-2, with D possibly TRBD2 on 5 matching bases. The germline V gene encodes CDR1 MGHDK and CDR2 SYGVNS. The V gene lost 1 base and the J gene lost 0 bases, with 6 bases spanning the gap. The length of the CDR3 is 15 residues. As DNA, the CDR3 is TGTGCCAGCAGTGAATGGGGAGCGAACACCGGGGAGCTGTTTTTT. Residues: CASSEWGANTGELFF.

This clonotype has only a few counts. The chain employs TRBV5-1 and TRBJ2-1; D could derive from TRBD1 or TRBD2 (5 bases each). The germline CDR1 and CDR2 sequences are SGHRS and YFSETQ. V shed 3 bases and J shed 5 bases, with 18 bases lying between them. The CDR3 loop spans 16 amino acids. As DNA, the CDR3 is TGCGCCAGCAGCTACCCACTAGGGGAGTATAACAATGAGCAGTTCTTC. Its protein product is CASSYPLGEYNNEQFF.

This clonotype was counted a few times. The chain joins TRBV7-3 to TRBJ2-5, with 9 bases matching TRBD2. CDR3 length: 16 residues. Germline V gives CDR1 SGHTA, CDR2 FQGTGA. With 5 bases clipped from V and 2 bases from J, the junction kept 9 bases outside the gene matches. The CDR3 region has the DNA TGTGCCAGCAGCCGTGGACTAGCGACACCTCAAGAGACCCAGTACTTC. Translated, it gives CASSRGLATPQETQYF.

This sequence joins TRBV15 and TRBJ1-5, with 9 nucleotides matching TRBD1. Germline CDR1 reads LNHNV; CDR2 reads YYDKDF (reference sequence). This CDR3 region has 15 residues. Trimming removed 5 bases from V and 2 bases from J; junction bases left unmatched: 4. DNA for the CDR3: TGTGCCACCAGCTTCCGGGACAGGGGCAATCAGCCCCAGCATTTT. Residues: CATSFRDRGNQPQHF.

This clonotype was detected a few times. This chain joins TRBV29-1 and TRBJ1-2, with no clear D. With 2 bases removed from V and 2 bases from J, the gap between germline ends came to 9 bases. The CDR3 is 13 amino acids. CDR1 and CDR2 from the germline V gene are SQVTM and ANQGSEA. CDR3 DNA: TGCAGCGTTGAATCAGGAGTGAACTATGGCTACACCTTC. Its protein is CSVESGVNYGYTF.

The chain recombines TRBV7-6 with TRBJ2-2; TRBD2 is a possible D gene (6 bases). Trimming took 2 bases from V and 6 from J, leaving 16 bases between them. Germline V gene lookup returns CDR1 SGHVS and CDR2 FNYEAQ. The CDR3 is 16 residues long. This CDR3 reads CASSLIGGPLAGELFF. For the CDR3, the DNA is TGTGCCAGCAGCTTAATAGGAGGGCCTCTGGCCGGGGAGCTGTTTTTT.

The table lists this clonotype with many counts. The chain has TRBV9 and TRBJ2-1; TRBD1 matches 7 bases. V was pared by 6 bases and J by 2 bases, with 8 bases of the junction left unmatched. The length of the CDR3 is 15 residues. Germline loops: CDR1 SGDLS, CDR2 YYNGEE. The CDR3 region has the DNA TGTGCCAGCACCGCGACAGGGATCCCCTACAATGAGCAGTTCTTC. Translating it yields CASTATGIPYNEQFF. The entire variable domain, with the rest obtained from reference TRBV9 and TRBJ2-1, is as follows: DSGVTQTPKHLITATGQRVTLRCSPRSGDLSVYWYQQSLDQGLQFLIQYYNGEERAKGNILERFSAQQFPDLHSELNLSSLELGDSALYFCASTATGIPYNEQFFGPGTRLTVL.

This clonotype was detected a few times. The chain links TRBV4-1 to TRBJ1-2; 7 nucleotides agree with TRBD1. Germline V gives CDR1 MGHRA, CDR2 YSYEKL. With V trimmed by 1 base and J by 3 bases, 2 bases remained unmatched. This CDR3 contains 14 residues. This chain's CDR3 is CASSQGTGDYGYTF. As DNA, the CDR3 is TGCGCCAGCAGCCAAGGTACAGGGGACTATGGCTACACCTTC.

The chain recombines TRBV6-5 with TRBJ2-5; D remains ambiguous. CDR1 and CDR2 (germline): MNHEY, SVGAGI. The CDR3 runs to 15 residues. Trimming pared 0 bases from V and 3 bases from J, leaving 11 bases between. The CDR3 sequence: CASSYSGLAKETQYF. The CDR3 coding sequence is TGTGCCAGCAGTTACTCTGGGCTCGCGAAAGAGACCCAGTACTTC.

The chain uses TRBV13 and TRBJ2-2; 9 bases line up with TRBD1. Per the germline V gene, CDR1 is PRHDT and CDR2 is FYEKMQ (reference sequence). The CDR3 is 17 residues long. V shed 0 bases, J shed 2 bases, and the junction held 4 bases outside the gene matches. The CDR3 protein is CASSLGWDRVNTGELFF. CDR3 sequence (DNA): TGTGCCAGCAGCTTAGGTTGGGACAGGGTCAACACCGGGGAGCTGTTTTTT.